This T cell receptor (beta chain) came from a study of identical twins. Study-wide findings and caveats: Cross-sectional statistical analysis was relied on for the conclusions, without the same donors being followed. Out-of-frame sharing of TCR alpha in monozygotic twins was underestimated by models. Researchers caution that invariant MAIT and iNKT cells could partly confound zero-insertion analyses.

All donors were healthy Caucasians. The CDR3 contains 15 residues. Germline CDR1 is DFQATT and CDR2 is SNEGSKA (reference sequence). V lost 3 bases and J lost 0; bases outside the gene matches: 5. TCRdb processed the 5' RACE reads anew with MiXCR; each CDR3 protein has one entry. The sample shows 1,800,000 or so distinct CDR3 sequences, roughly a third of them seen only once. Concerning this clonotype itself: Its matching antigen is unknown.

The sequence derives from a newborn girl in good health. Sequencing used cord blood. The V gene is TRBV20-1, the J gene TRBJ2-7; 10 bases align to TRBD2. The CDR3 nucleotides are TGCAGTGCTAGCGGAAGCGGGGGGGCCTCCTACGAGCAGTACTTC. Residues: CSASGSGGASYEQYF.